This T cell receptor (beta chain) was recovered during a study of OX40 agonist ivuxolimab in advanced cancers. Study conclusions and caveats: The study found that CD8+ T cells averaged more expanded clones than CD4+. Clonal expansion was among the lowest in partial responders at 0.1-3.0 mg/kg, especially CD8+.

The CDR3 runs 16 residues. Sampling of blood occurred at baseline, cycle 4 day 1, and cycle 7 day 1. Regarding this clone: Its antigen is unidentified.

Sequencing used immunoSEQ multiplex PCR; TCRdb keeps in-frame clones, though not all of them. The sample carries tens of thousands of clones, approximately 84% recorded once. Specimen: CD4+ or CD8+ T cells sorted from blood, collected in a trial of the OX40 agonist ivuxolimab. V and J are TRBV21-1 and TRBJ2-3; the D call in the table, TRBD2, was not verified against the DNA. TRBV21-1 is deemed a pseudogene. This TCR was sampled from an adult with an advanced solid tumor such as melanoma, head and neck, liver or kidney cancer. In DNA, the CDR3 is TGTGCCAGCAGCCCCAGCGGGGGGCCCAACACAGATACGCAGTATTTT. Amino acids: CASSPSGGPNTDTQYF.